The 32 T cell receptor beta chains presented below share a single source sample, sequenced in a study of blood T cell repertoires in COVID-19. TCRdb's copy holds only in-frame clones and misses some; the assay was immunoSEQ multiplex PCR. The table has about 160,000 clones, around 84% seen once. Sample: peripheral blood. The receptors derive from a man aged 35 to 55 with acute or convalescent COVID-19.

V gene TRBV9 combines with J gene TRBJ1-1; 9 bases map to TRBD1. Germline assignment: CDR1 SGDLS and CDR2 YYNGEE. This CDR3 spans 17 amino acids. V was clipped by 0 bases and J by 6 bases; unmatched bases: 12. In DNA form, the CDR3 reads TGTGCCAGCAGCGTAGACTACGGGACAGGGACTCTGGCTGAAGCTTTCTTT. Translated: CASSVDYGTGTLAEAFF. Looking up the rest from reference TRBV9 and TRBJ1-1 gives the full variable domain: DSGVTQTPKHLITATGQRVTLRCSPRSGDLSVYWYQQSLDQGLQFLIQYYNGEERAKGNILERFSAQQFPDLHSELNLSSLELGDSALYFCASSVDYGTGTLAEAFFGQGTRLTVV.

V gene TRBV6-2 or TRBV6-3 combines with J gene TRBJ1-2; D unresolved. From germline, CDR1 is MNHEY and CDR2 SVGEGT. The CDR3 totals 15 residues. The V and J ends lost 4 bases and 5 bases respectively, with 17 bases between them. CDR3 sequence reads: CASSLTGSGSYGYTF. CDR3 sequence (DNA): TGTGCCAGCAGTTTGACGGGGTCCGGGTCATATGGCTACACCTTC.

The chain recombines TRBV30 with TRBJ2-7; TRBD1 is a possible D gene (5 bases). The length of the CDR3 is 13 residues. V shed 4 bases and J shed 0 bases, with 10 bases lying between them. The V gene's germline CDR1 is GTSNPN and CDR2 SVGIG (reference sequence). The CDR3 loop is CAWNPDNSYEQYF. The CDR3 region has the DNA TGTGCCTGGAATCCGGACAACTCCTACGAGCAGTACTTC.

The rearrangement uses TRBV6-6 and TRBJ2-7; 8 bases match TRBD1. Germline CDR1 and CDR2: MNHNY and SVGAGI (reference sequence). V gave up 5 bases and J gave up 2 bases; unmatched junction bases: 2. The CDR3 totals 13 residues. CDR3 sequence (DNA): TGTGCCAGCAGTCAACAGGGGGCCTACGAGCAGTACTTC. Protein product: CASSQQGAYEQYF.

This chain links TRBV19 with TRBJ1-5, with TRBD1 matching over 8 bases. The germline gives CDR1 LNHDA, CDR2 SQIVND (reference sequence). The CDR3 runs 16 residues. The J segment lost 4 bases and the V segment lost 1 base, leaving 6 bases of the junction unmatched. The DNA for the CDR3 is TGTGCCAGTAGTATAGTGTCGACAGGGGTGAATCAGCCCCAGCATTTT. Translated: CASSIVSTGVNQPQHF. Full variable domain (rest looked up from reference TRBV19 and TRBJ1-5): DGGITQSPKYLFRKEGQNVTLSCEQNLNHDAMYWYRQDPGQGLRLIYYSQIVNDFQKGDIAEGYSVSREKKESFPLTVTSAQKNPTAFYLCASSIVSTGVNQPQHFGDGTRLSIL.

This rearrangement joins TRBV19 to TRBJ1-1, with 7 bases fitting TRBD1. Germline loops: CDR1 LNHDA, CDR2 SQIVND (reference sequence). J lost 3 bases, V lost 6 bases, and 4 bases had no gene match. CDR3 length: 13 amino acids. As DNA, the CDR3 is TGTGCCAGTAGACGGGACAGAGACACTGAAGCTTTCTTT. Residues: CASRRDRDTEAFF.

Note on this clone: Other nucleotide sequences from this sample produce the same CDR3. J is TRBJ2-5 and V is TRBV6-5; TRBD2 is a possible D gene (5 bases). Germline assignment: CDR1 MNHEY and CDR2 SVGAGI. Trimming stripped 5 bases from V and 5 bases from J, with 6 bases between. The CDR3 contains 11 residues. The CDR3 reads CASSRGETQYF. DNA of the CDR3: TGTGCCAGCAGTCGAGGGGAGACCCAGTACTTC.

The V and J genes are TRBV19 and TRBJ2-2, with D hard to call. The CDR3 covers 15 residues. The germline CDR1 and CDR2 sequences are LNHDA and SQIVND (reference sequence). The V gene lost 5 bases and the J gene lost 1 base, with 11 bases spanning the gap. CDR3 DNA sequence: TGTGCCAGTAGTCCCAACCGAGAGAACACCGGGGAGCTGTTTTTT. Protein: CASSPNRENTGELFF.

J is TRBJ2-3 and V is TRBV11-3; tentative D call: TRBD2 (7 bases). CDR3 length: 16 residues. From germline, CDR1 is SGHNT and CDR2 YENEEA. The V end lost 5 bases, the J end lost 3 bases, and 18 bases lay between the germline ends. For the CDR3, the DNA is TGTGCCAGCAGCCTGGGGGGGGGCGCGAAGACAGATACGCAGTATTTT. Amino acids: CASSLGGGAKTDTQYF.

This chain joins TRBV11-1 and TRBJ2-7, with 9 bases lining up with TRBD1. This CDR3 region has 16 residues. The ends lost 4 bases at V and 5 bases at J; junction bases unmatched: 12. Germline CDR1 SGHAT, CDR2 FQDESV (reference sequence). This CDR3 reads CASSSTTGTGYDEQYF. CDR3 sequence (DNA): TGTGCCAGCAGCTCGACTACCGGGACAGGGTACGACGAGCAGTACTTC. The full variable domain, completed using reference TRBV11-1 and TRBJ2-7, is EAEVAQSPRYKITEKSQAVAFWCDPISGHATLYWYRQILGQGPELLVQFQDESVVDDSQLPKDRFSAERLKGVDSTLKIQPAELGDSAMYLCASSSTTGTGYDEQYFGPGTRLTVT.

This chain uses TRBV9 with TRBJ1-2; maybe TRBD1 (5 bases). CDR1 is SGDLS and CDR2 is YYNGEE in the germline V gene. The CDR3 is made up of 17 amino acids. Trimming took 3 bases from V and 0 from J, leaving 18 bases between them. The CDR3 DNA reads TGTGCCAGCAGCGACCCCAATTCACCAGGGACTAACTATGGCTACACCTTC. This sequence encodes CASSDPNSPGTNYGYTF. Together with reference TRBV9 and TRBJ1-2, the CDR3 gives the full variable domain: DSGVTQTPKHLITATGQRVTLRCSPRSGDLSVYWYQQSLDQGLQFLIQYYNGEERAKGNILERFSAQQFPDLHSELNLSSLELGDSALYFCASSDPNSPGTNYGYTFGSGTRLTVV.

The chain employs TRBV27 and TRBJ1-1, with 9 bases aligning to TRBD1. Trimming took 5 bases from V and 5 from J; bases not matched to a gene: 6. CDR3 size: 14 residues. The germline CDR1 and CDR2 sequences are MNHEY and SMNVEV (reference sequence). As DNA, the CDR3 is TGTGCCAGCAGTACAGGGGGCGTTGGGACTGAAGCTTTCTTT. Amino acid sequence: CASSTGGVGTEAFF.

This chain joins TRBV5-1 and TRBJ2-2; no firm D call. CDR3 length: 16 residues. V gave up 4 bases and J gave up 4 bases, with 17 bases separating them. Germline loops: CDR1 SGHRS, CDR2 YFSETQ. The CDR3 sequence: CASSLRSAVSTGELFF. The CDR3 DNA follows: TGCGCCAGCAGCCTACGGTCGGCGGTTAGCACCGGGGAGCTGTTTTTT.

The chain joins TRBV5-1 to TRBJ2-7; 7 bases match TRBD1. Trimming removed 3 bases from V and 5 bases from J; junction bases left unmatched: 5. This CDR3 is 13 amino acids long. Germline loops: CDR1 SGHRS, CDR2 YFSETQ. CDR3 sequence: CASSWGTENEQYF. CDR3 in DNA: TGCGCCAGCAGCTGGGGGACAGAAAACGAGCAGTACTTC. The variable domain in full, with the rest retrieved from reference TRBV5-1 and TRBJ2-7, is KAGVTQTPRYLIKTRGQQVTLSCSPISGHRSVSWYQQTPGQGLQFLFEYFSETQRNKGNFPGRFSGRQFSNSRSEMNVSTLELGDSALYLCASSWGTENEQYFGPGTRLTVT.

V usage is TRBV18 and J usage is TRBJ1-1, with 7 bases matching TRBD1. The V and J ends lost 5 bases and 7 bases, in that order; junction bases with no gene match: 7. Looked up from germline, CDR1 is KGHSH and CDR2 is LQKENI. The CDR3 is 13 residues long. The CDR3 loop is CASSKGANYEAFF. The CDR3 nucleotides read TGTGCCAGCTCAAAGGGGGCAAACTATGAAGCTTTCTTT.

The chain's CDR3 is CASNRQGGNSYNEQFF. For the CDR3, the DNA is TGTGCCAGCAATAGACAGGGGGGTAACTCCTACAATGAGCAGTTCTTC. V gene TRBV2 combines with J gene TRBJ2-1, with TRBD1 identical over 9 bases. CDR1 and CDR2 from the germline V gene are SNHLY and FYNNEI. After removal of 7 bases from V and 0 bases from J, the junction contained 7 bases not matched to a gene. The CDR3 loop spans 16 amino acids.

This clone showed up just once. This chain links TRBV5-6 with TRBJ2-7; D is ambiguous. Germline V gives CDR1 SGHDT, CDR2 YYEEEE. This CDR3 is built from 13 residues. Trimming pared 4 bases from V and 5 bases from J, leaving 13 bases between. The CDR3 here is CASSLEWSDEQYF. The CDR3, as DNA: TGTGCCAGCAGCCTAGAATGGAGCGACGAGCAGTACTTC.

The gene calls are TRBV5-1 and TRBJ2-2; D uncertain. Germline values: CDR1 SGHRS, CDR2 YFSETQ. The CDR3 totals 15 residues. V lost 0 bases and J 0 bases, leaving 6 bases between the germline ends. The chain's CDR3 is CASSLGQTNTGELFF. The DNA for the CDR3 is TGCGCCAGCAGCTTGGGGCAGACGAACACCGGGGAGCTGTTTTTT.

The CDR3 coding sequence is TGTGCCAGCAGCTTAAACAGGGACAATCAGCCCCAGCATTTT. This encodes CASSLNRDNQPQHF. V usage is TRBV7-2 and J usage is TRBJ1-5; a possible D gene is TRBD1 (6 bases). Trimming left V 2 bases short and J 3 bases short, with 8 bases between. The CDR3 has 14 residues. Germline assignment: CDR1 SGHTA and CDR2 FQGNSA. Complete variable domain (other parts from reference TRBV7-2 and TRBJ1-5): GAGVSQSPSNKVTEKGKDVELRCDPISGHTALYWYRQSLGQGLEFLIYFQGNSAPDKSGLPSDRFSAERTGGSVSTLTIQRTQQEDSAVYLCASSLNRDNQPQHFGDGTRLSIL.

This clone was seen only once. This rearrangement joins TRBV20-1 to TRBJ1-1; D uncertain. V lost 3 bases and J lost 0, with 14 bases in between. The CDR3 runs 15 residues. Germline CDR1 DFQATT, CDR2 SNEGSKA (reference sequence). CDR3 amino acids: CSASSSGFMNTEAFF. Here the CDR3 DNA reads TGCAGTGCTAGTTCCTCGGGGTTTATGAACACTGAAGCTTTCTTT.

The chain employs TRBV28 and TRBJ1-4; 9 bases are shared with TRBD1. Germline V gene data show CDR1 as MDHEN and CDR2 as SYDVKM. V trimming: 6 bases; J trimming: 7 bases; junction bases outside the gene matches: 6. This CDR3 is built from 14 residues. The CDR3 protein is CASSTDRGGEKLFF. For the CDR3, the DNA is TGTGCCAGCAGCACGGACAGGGGAGGTGAAAAACTGTTTTTT.

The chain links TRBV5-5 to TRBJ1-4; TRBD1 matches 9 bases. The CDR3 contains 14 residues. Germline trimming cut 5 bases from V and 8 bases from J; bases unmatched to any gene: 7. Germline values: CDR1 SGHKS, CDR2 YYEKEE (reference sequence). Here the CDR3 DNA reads TGTGCCAGCAGGGCAGGGACAGGGCTCGAAAAACTGTTTTTT. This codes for CASRAGTGLEKLFF.

CDR3 sequence (DNA): TGTGCCAGCAGCTTAGGAGGGGGCACAGATACGCAGTATTTT. Its translation is CASSLGGGTDTQYF. This chain uses TRBV13 with TRBJ2-3; maybe TRBD1 (5 bases). V lost 0 bases, J lost 1 base, and 5 bases lay in between. CDR3 length: 14 amino acids. The germline CDR1 and CDR2 sequences are PRHDT and FYEKMQ (reference sequence).

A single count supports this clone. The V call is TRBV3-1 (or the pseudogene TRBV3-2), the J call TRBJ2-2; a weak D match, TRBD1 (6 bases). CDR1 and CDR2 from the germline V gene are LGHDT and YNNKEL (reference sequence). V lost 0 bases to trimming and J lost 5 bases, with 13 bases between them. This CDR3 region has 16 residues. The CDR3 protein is CASSQDGGEVTGELFF. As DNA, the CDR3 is TGTGCCAGCAGCCAAGATGGGGGCGAGGTGACCGGGGAGCTGTTTTTT.

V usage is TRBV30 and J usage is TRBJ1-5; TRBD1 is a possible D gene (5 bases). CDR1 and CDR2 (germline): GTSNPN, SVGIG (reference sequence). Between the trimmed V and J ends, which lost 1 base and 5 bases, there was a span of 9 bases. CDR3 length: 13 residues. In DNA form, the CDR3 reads TGTGCCTGGAGTGGTCAGGGCCATCAGCCCCAGCATTTT. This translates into CAWSGQGHQPQHF.

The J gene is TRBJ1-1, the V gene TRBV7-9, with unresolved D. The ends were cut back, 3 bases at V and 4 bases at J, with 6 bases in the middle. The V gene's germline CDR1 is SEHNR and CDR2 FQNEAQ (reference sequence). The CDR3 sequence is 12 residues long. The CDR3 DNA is TGTGCCAGCAGCTTTCGTATCACTGAAGCTTTCTTT. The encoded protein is CASSFRITEAFF.

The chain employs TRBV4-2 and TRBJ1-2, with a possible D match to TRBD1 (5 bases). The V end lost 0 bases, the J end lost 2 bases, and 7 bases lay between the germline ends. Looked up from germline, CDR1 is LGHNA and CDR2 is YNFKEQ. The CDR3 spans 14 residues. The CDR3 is CASSQDAGNYGYTF. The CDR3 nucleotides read TGTGCCAGCAGCCAAGACGCAGGGAACTATGGCTACACCTTC.

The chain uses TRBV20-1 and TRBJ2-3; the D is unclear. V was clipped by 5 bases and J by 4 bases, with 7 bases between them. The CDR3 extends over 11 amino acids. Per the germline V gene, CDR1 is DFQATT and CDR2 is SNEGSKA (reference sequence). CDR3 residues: CSAVVSDTQYF. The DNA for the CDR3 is TGCAGTGCTGTAGTCTCAGATACGCAGTATTTT.

CDR3 in DNA: TGTGCCAGCAGCAAAGGACACCTTTACTCTGGAAACACCATATATTTT. Protein product: CASSKGHLYSGNTIYF. The rearrangement joins TRBV21-1 to TRBJ1-3; TRBD1, as called in the table, went unchecked against the DNA. TRBV21-1 is labeled a pseudogene. The CDR3 spans 16 residues.

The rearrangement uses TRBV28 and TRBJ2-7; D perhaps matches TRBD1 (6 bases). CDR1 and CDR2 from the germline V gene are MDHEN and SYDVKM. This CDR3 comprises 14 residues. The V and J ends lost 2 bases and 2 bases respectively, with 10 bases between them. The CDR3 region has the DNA TGTGCCAGCAGTTTACTTGGGGGCCCCTACGAGCAGTACTTC. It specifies CASSLLGGPYEQYF.

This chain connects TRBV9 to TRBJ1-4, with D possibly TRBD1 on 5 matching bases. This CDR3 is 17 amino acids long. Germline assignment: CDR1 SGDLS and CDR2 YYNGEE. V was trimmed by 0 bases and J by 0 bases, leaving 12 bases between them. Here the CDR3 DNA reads TGTGCCAGCAGCGTAGATGACAGCGGGGCAACTAATGAAAAACTGTTTTTT. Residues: CASSVDDSGATNEKLFF. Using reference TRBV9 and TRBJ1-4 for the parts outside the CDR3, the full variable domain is DSGVTQTPKHLITATGQRVTLRCSPRSGDLSVYWYQQSLDQGLQFLIQYYNGEERAKGNILERFSAQQFPDLHSELNLSSLELGDSALYFCASSVDDSGATNEKLFFGSGTQLSVL.

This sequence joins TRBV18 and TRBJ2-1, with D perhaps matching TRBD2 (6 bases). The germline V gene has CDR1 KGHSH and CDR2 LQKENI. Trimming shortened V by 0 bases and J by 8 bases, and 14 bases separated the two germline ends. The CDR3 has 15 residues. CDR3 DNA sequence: TGTGCCAGCTCACCACCGGGGGTCCCGGGAGATGAGCAGTTCTTC. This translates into CASSPPGVPGDEQFF. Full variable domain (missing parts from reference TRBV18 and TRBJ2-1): NAGVMQNPRHLVRRRGQEARLRCSPMKGHSHVYWYRQLPEEGLKFMVYLQKENIIDESGMPKERFSAEFPKEGPSILRIQQVVRGDSAAYFCASSPPGVPGDEQFFGPGTRLTVL.